Below, 15 T cell receptor beta chains from the same sample are listed, as sequenced in a study of technical replicates of blood from a few donors. Repertoires were generated with immunoSEQ multiplex PCR, while TCRdb's copy carries only in-frame clones and drops some. The sample consists of roughly 50,000 clones, 85% to 95% of them appearing once. The sequencing input was PBMCs. These receptors all come from a human donor in good health. Some clones in this sample may be carry-over from other donors' samples.

This sequence joins TRBV15 and TRBJ2-7, with D maybe TRBD2 (7 bases). Germline V gene lookup returns CDR1 LNHNV and CDR2 YYDKDF (reference sequence). The CDR3 sequence is 16 residues long. Trimming pared 0 bases from V and 6 bases from J, leaving 18 bases between. CDR3 in DNA: TGTGCCACCAGCAGAGATCTCGGGGGGCGAGTCGGCGAGCAGTACTTC. This sequence encodes CATSRDLGGRVGEQYF.

The rearrangement links TRBV10-2 to TRBJ2-1, with 7 nucleotides matching TRBD2. The junction had 4 bases not matched to a gene; V was cut back by 8 bases and J by 0 bases. CDR3 length: 14 amino acids. The germline V gene has CDR1 WSHSY and CDR2 SAAADI. The CDR3 coding sequence is TGCGCCAGCGGAGAGCGGGGCTCCTACAATGAGCAGTTCTTC. The encoded protein is CASGERGSYNEQFF.

The chain has TRBV29-1 and TRBJ2-5; 9 bases map to TRBD2. Germline-derived CDR1 and CDR2 are SQVTM and ANQGSEA. CDR3 size: 14 residues. Trimming removed 4 bases from V and 4 bases from J; junction bases left unmatched: 7. The CDR3 DNA reads TGCAGCGTTGTTGGTAGCGGGGGACTAGAGACCCAGTACTTC. Residues: CSVVGSGGLETQYF.

The chain employs TRBV5-1 and TRBJ2-3; maybe TRBD2 (5 bases). V lost 4 bases and J 1 base, leaving 16 bases between the germline ends. This CDR3 comprises 16 residues. Germline V gene data show CDR1 as SGHRS and CDR2 as YFSETQ. The DNA for the CDR3 is TGCGCCAGCAGCCTTGGGCTGCTAGCAGGCACAGATACGCAGTATTTT. Amino acid sequence: CASSLGLLAGTDTQYF.

In DNA form, the CDR3 reads TGTGCCAGCAGTCTGTACTTCCAAGAGACCCAGTACTTC. Its protein is CASSLYFQETQYF. This sequence joins TRBV6-6 and TRBJ2-5; D not resolved. The germline V gene encodes CDR1 MNHNY and CDR2 SVGAGI (reference sequence). CDR3 length equals 13 residues. The V end lost 5 bases, the J end lost 1 base, and 8 bases lay between the germline ends.

CDR3 DNA: TGTGCCAGCTGTAGACTAGCGGCGCGCTACAATGAGCAGTTCTTC. Translated: CASCRLAARYNEQFF. The chain recombines TRBV27 with TRBJ2-1; 9 nucleotides line up with TRBD2. Germline lookup yields CDR1 MNHEY and CDR2 SMNVEV (reference sequence). The ends lost 8 bases at V and 3 bases at J; junction bases unmatched: 8. CDR3 length: 15 amino acids.

This chain links TRBV27 with TRBJ2-5; unclear D gene. The V gene lost 4 bases and the J gene lost 5 bases, with 8 bases spanning the gap. Germline CDR1 and CDR2: MNHEY and SMNVEV (reference sequence). The CDR3 is 12 residues long. CDR3 sequence: CASSSRRETQYF. CDR3 nucleotides: TGTGCCAGCAGTTCTCGGCGGGAGACCCAGTACTTC.

This clone was seen just once. The genes are TRBV4-2 and TRBJ1-2, with 9 nucleotides matching TRBD1. This CDR3 is 14 amino acids long. The germline V gene encodes CDR1 LGHNA and CDR2 YNFKEQ. The ends lost 4 bases at V and 4 bases at J; junction bases unmatched: 4. The CDR3 loop is CASSPGQGSYGYTF. In DNA, the CDR3 is TGTGCCAGCAGCCCGGGACAGGGTAGCTATGGCTACACCTTC.

The chain joins TRBV7-9 to TRBJ1-4; 8 positions match TRBD1. The CDR3 totals 15 residues. Germline CDR1 SEHNR, CDR2 FQNEAQ (reference sequence). Trimming at V came to 3 bases and at J to 8 bases, leaving 8 bases not matched to a gene. CDR3 in amino acids: CASSLVGQGYEKLFF. DNA for the CDR3: TGTGCCAGCAGCTTGGTCGGACAGGGCTACGAAAAACTGTTTTTT.

The chain is built from TRBV2 and TRBJ2-5; 11 positions match TRBD1. The V and J ends lost 8 bases and 2 bases, in that order; junction bases with no gene match: 7. CDR1 is SNHLY, CDR2 FYNNEI, per germline. The CDR3 length is 15 residues. CDR3 sequence (DNA): TGTGCCAGCCTGGACAGGGGGCCGGGTCAAGAGACCCAGTACTTC. Its translation is CASLDRGPGQETQYF.

The chain combines TRBV5-1 with TRBJ1-2; D possibly corresponds to TRBD1 (6 bases). Trimming removed 0 bases from V and 6 bases from J, with 15 bases in between. Germline lookup yields CDR1 SGHRS and CDR2 YFSETQ. This CDR3 is built from 15 residues. The CDR3 DNA reads TGCGCCAGCAGCTTGGTTCAGGGGAGAGTAGATGGCTACACCTTC. This codes for CASSLVQGRVDGYTF.

This clone is categorized as medium-sized. This rearrangement joins TRBV4-3 to TRBJ2-1; 10 bases match TRBD2. CDR1 and CDR2 (germline): LGHNA, YSLEER. With V trimmed by 1 base and J by 0 bases, 0 bases remained unmatched. The CDR3 contains 16 residues. This CDR3 is CASSQGLAGSYNEQFF. The CDR3 nucleotides are TGCGCCAGCAGCCAAGGACTAGCGGGCTCCTACAATGAGCAGTTCTTC.

The chain combines TRBV20-1 with TRBJ1-2, with unresolved D. The CDR3 has 11 residues. Trimming cost V 0 bases and J 13 bases, with 12 bases left between them. CDR1 DFQATT and CDR2 SNEGSKA come from the germline V gene (reference sequence). As DNA, the CDR3 is TGCAGTGCTAGAGATACCCCGGCGGGCACCTTC. Protein sequence: CSARDTPAGTF.

This chain connects TRBV18 to TRBJ1-1, with 9 nucleotides matching TRBD1. The trim removed 3 bases at V and 11 bases at J, leaving 7 bases unmatched. Germline-derived CDR1 and CDR2 are KGHSH and LQKENI. This CDR3 comprises 13 residues. CDR3 bases: TGTGCCAGCTCACCTTCCGGGACAGGGTTGGCTTTCTTT. This sequence encodes CASSPSGTGLAFF.

The gene calls are TRBV6-6 and TRBJ1-1; D may be TRBD1 (5 bases). The germline gives CDR1 MNHNY, CDR2 SVGAGI (reference sequence). Trimming removed 4 bases from V and 4 bases from J, with 10 bases in between. The CDR3 runs to 13 residues. The CDR3 DNA is TGTGCCAGCAGTTGGGGGGTGGGCACTGAAGCTTTCTTT. Translated, it gives CASSWGVGTEAFF.